This T cell receptor (beta chain) is from a study of fetal regulatory T cell absence and autoimmunity. Study background: Exocrine pancreas autoimmunity occurred in IPEX patients lacking clinical diabetes.

Sequencing was at survey level. Sequencing used immunoSEQ multiplex PCR; TCRdb keeps in-frame clones, though not all of them. The profile shows tens of thousands of clones, approximately 80% of them singletons. General observations from the study: Some top pancreas TCR clones were over 85-fold enriched versus cord blood. In IPEX syndrome, oligoclonal enrichment was read as supporting prenatal antigen-driven autoimmunity in the pancreas.

Details on this clone: Antigen unknown.

The V gene end was trimmed by 11 bases and the J gene end by 5 bases; junction bases not matched to a gene: 8. This CDR3 is 13 amino acids long. CDR1 and CDR2 (germline): SNHLY, FYNNEI. Sequenced: cord blood. V usage is TRBV2 and J usage is TRBJ2-5; TRBD1 agrees at 10 bases. The receptor comes from a newborn boy with IPEX syndrome. CDR3 DNA sequence: TGTGCCGGCGGGGGGACAGGGGAGGAGACCCAGTACTTC. Its protein is CAGGGTGEETQYF.